Below, 19 T cell receptor beta chains from the same sample are listed, as sequenced in a study of T cell responses to AZD1222 COVID-19 vaccine. TCRdb keeps only in-frame clones here, not all; method: immunoSEQ multiplex PCR. This table has roughly 100,000 clones, around 90% appearing once. Sequences were derived from peripheral blood, sampled on day 0 of AZD1222 vaccination. All receptors come from an adult in good health.

The genes are TRBV5-6 and TRBJ1-2, with TRBD1 matching 7 bases. This CDR3 contains 15 residues. Unmatched junction bases numbered 14, after V lost 4 bases and J lost 8 bases. The V gene's germline CDR1 is SGHDT and CDR2 YYEEEE. The CDR3 here is CASSVGDSTPEGYTF. Here the CDR3 DNA reads TGTGCCAGCAGCGTAGGGGACAGCACTCCTGAGGGCTACACCTTC.

The chain uses TRBV10-1 and TRBJ2-7, with TRBD2 matching 12 bases. The V gene end was trimmed by 8 bases and the J gene end by 10 bases; junction bases not matched to a gene: 9. CDR3 length: 13 amino acids. The germline gives CDR1 WNHNN, CDR2 SYGVQD (reference sequence). CDR3 coding DNA: TGCGCCAGCGATGCTAGCGGGGGGGCTGAACAGTACTTC. It translates to CASDASGGAEQYF.

The chain couples TRBV6-1 to TRBJ1-3; D is undetermined. Germline V gene data show CDR1 as MNHNS and CDR2 as SASEGT. The CDR3 is 19 residues long. V lost 0 bases to trimming and J lost 0 bases, with 18 bases between them. The CDR3 DNA reads TGTGCCAGCAGTGAAGCCGGATTCGGAGTGGGCGTCTCTGGAAACACCATATATTTT. Protein sequence: CASSEAGFGVGVSGNTIYF.

This rearrangement joins TRBV5-1 to TRBJ2-3; 9 nucleotides agree with TRBD2. The CDR3 sequence is 15 residues long. The germline CDR1 and CDR2 sequences are SGHRS and YFSETQ. V shed 2 bases, J shed 0 bases, and the junction held 1 base outside the gene matches. The CDR3, as DNA: TGCGCCAGCAGCTTTCTAGCGGGGAGCACAGATACGCAGTATTTT. Translation: CASSFLAGSTDTQYF.

J is TRBJ1-5 and V is TRBV27; weak D call: TRBD1 (6 bases). Trimming shortened V by 1 base and J by 6 bases, and 13 bases separated the two germline ends. Germline V gives CDR1 MNHEY, CDR2 SMNVEV (reference sequence). There are 15 residues in the CDR3. The CDR3 loop is CASSLLGARGQPQHF. The CDR3 bases are TGTGCCAGCAGTTTATTGGGGGCGCGGGGTCAGCCCCAGCATTTT.

V is TRBV27 and J is TRBJ2-1; no firm D call. This CDR3 is 17 amino acids long. Germline V gives CDR1 MNHEY, CDR2 SMNVEV (reference sequence). Trimming cost V 9 bases and J 2 bases, with 23 bases left between them. CDR3 protein: CASMALVRLRPYNEQFF. DNA of the CDR3: TGTGCCAGTATGGCATTAGTCCGTCTACGACCCTACAATGAGCAGTTCTTC.

The table lists this clone with a few counts. The V gene is TRBV5-1, the J gene TRBJ1-2, with a possible D match to TRBD1 (5 bases). Germline V CDR1 and CDR2: SGHRS, YFSETQ. CDR3 size: 14 residues. V was clipped by 5 bases and J by 6 bases, with 17 bases between them. The CDR3 sequence: CASRMKGFQDGYTF. CDR3 nucleotide sequence: TGCGCCAGCAGAATGAAGGGGTTCCAGGATGGCTACACCTTC. The entire variable domain, with the rest obtained from reference TRBV5-1 and TRBJ1-2, is as follows: KAGVTQTPRYLIKTRGQQVTLSCSPISGHRSVSWYQQTPGQGLQFLFEYFSETQRNKGNFPGRFSGRQFSNSRSEMNVSTLELGDSALYLCASRMKGFQDGYTFGSGTRLTVV.

The CDR3 coding sequence is TGTGCCAGCAGTTATTCGTTCGGGAGGGACTATGGCTACACCTTC. Protein: CASSYSFGRDYGYTF. The chain links TRBV6-2 or TRBV6-3 to TRBJ1-2, with no clear D. Germline CDR1 and CDR2: MNHEY and SVGEGT. CDR3 length equals 15 residues. The V end was cut by 3 bases, the J end by 3 bases, with 14 bases between.

This clone came up a few times. This rearrangement joins TRBV3-1 (or the pseudogene TRBV3-2) to TRBJ1-3; unclear D gene. CDR3 length: 13 residues. Germline lookup yields CDR1 LGHDT and CDR2 YNNKEL (reference sequence). V was trimmed by 4 bases and J by 4 bases, leaving 8 bases between them. The CDR3 region is CASSLGVGNTIYF. The CDR3 DNA is TGTGCCAGCAGCCTTGGGGTCGGAAACACCATATATTTT.

The V call is TRBV4-3, the J call TRBJ2-3; D not certain. The CDR3 consists of 15 residues. In germline, CDR1 is LGHNA, CDR2 YSLEER. Trimming took off 1 base at V and 2 bases at J, with 10 bases between the two ends. CDR3 bases: TGCGCCAGCAGCCAAGTAAATACCTACACAGATACGCAGTATTTT. Translation: CASSQVNTYTDTQYF.

J is TRBJ1-6 and V is TRBV9; D gene unclear. Germline V gene sequence: CDR1 SGDLS, CDR2 YYNGEE. The V and J ends lost 1 base and 7 bases respectively, with 9 bases between them. CDR3 size: 14 residues. The CDR3 spells CASSVWGVNSPLHF. CDR3 DNA sequence: TGTGCCAGCAGCGTATGGGGAGTCAATTCACCCCTCCACTTT.

The chain carries TRBV19 and TRBJ2-2; D ambiguous. The CDR3 covers 16 residues. Trimming removed 0 bases at V and 0 bases at J, with 8 bases between. CDR1 is LNHDA, CDR2 SQIVND, per germline (reference sequence). CDR3 residues: CASSIEGGANTGELFF. Written as DNA, the CDR3 is TGTGCCAGTAGTATAGAAGGTGGGGCGAACACCGGGGAGCTGTTTTTT.

The rearrangement links TRBV7-2 to TRBJ2-1, with D maybe TRBD2 (5 bases). The V end was cut by 6 bases, the J end by 0 bases, with 12 bases between. Germline values: CDR1 SGHTA, CDR2 FQGNSA. This CDR3 region has 15 residues. CDR3 bases: TGTGCCAGCAGTCGAGGGCCGCCCTCCTACAATGAGCAGTTCTTC. It encodes CASSRGPPSYNEQFF.

This sequence joins TRBV28 and TRBJ2-1; 7 bases are shared with TRBD2. In germline, CDR1 is MDHEN, CDR2 SYDVKM. This CDR3 contains 15 residues. Trimming removed 6 bases from V and 7 bases from J; junction bases left unmatched: 12. Here the CDR3 reads CASSTPGGIGNEQFF. The DNA of the CDR3 is TGTGCCAGCAGCACCCCGGGGGGTATTGGGAATGAGCAGTTCTTC. Complete variable domain (other parts from reference TRBV28 and TRBJ2-1): DVKVTQSSRYLVKRTGEKVFLECVQDMDHENMFWYRQDPGLGLRLIYFSYDVKMKEKGDIPEGYSVSREKKERFSLILESASTNQTSMYLCASSTPGGIGNEQFFGPGTRLTVL.

CDR3 residues: CATGTGPNEKLFF. The CDR3 region has the DNA TGTGCCACCGGGACGGGACCTAATGAAAAACTGTTTTTT. V gene TRBV5-5 combines with J gene TRBJ1-4, with a weak D call TRBD1 (5 bases). CDR1 and CDR2 from the germline V gene are SGHKS and YYEKEE (reference sequence). With 9 bases removed from V and 3 bases from J, the gap between germline ends came to 12 bases. The CDR3 contains 13 residues.

The V call is TRBV12-3 or TRBV12-4, the J call TRBJ1-2; D remains unclear. The CDR3 has 12 residues. Trimming pared 6 bases from V and 2 bases from J, leaving 7 bases between. CDR3 coding DNA: TGTGCCAGCAGACCCCTGAACTATGGCTACACCTTC. The encoded protein is CASRPLNYGYTF.

On this clone itself: The same CDR3 can be traced to other DNA sequences in this sample. The rearrangement links TRBV28 to TRBJ1-6, with 7 bases identical to TRBD1. CDR1 and CDR2 from the germline V gene are MDHEN and SYDVKM. Trimming cost V 3 bases and J 7 bases; bases outside gene matches: 3. CDR3 length: 14 residues. This CDR3 reads CASSFGQANSPLHF. CDR3 sequence (DNA): TGTGCCAGCAGTTTTGGACAGGCCAATTCACCCCTCCACTTT.

In DNA, the CDR3 is TGCAGTGCTGGGAAGAGGGAAAAACTGTTTTTT. Translated, it gives CSAGKREKLFF. This chain uses TRBV20-1 with TRBJ1-4; D gene unclear. Germline V gene data show CDR1 as DFQATT and CDR2 as SNEGSKA (reference sequence). CDR3 length: 11 amino acids. V dropped 5 bases and J dropped 8 bases, with 9 bases sitting between them.

The rearrangement uses TRBV6-6 and TRBJ1-1, with TRBD1 matching over 9 bases. CDR1 and CDR2 (germline): MNHNY, SVGAGI (reference sequence). The CDR3 has 16 amino acids. V shed 0 bases and J 4 bases; nucleotides not matched to a gene: 6. The CDR3, as DNA: TGTGCCAGCAGTTACTCGGGACAGGGTTACGGCACTGAAGCTTTCTTT. Amino acid sequence: CASSYSGQGYGTEAFF.